The clone carrying this TCR beta chain was detected a few times. This specimen belongs to a study of T-cell memory formation after mild COVID-19. Trimming cost V 7 bases and J 6 bases, with 7 bases left between them. Per germline, CDR1 SQVTM and CDR2 ANQGSEA. CDR3 length: 10 amino acids. 5'RACE with constant-segment primers yielded barcoded, UMI-tagged TCR alpha and TCR beta cDNA libraries. TCRdb reanalysed the 5' RACE reads using MiXCR and keeps one entry per CDR3 protein. The data show nearly 110,000 distinct CDR3 sequences, approximately 15% seen once. The gene calls are TRBV29-1 and TRBJ2-1, with no clear D. The material sequenced was PBMCs or a T cell subset sorted from them (not recorded which). The receptor comes from an adult woman who had mild COVID-19 (a few samples of this study predate the infection). Cell type and time point are not known. For the CDR3, the DNA is TGCAGCGCCCGGAGCAATGAGCAGTTCTTC. Its protein is CSARSNEQFF.